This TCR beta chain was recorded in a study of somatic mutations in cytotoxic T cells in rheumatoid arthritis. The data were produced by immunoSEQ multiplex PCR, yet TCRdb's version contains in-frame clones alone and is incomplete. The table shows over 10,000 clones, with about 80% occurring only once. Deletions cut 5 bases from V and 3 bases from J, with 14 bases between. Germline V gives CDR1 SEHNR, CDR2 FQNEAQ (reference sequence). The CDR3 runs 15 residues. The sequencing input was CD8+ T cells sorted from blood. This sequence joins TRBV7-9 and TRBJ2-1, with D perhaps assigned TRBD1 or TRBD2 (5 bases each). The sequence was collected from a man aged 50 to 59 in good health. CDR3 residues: CASSLLGTNYNEQFF. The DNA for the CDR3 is TGTGCCAGCAGCCTCTTGGGGACCAACTACAATGAGCAGTTCTTC.